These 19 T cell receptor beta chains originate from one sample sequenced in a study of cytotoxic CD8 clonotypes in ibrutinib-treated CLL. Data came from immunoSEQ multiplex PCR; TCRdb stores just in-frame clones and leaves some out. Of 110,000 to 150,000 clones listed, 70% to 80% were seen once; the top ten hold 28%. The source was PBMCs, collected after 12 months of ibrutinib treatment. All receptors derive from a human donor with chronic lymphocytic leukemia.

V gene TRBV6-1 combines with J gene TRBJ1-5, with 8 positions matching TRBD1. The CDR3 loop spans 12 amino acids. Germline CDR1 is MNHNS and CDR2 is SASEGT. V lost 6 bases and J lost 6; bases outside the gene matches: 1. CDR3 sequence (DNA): TGTGCCAGCAGGGGACAGGCTCAGCCCCAGCATTTT. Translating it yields CASRGQAQPQHF.

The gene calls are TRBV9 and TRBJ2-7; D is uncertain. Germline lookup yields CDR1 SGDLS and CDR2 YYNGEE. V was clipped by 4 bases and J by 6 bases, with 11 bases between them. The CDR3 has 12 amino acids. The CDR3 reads CASSLGSSEQYF. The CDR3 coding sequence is TGTGCCAGCAGCCTCGGTTCCAGCGAGCAGTACTTC.

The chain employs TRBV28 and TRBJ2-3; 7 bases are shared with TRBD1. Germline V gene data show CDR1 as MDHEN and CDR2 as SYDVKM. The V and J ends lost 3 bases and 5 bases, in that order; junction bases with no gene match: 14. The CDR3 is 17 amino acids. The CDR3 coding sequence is TGTGCCAGCAGTTTTGAGATGACGGGGACAGCGATAGATACGCAGTATTTT. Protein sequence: CASSFEMTGTAIDTQYF.

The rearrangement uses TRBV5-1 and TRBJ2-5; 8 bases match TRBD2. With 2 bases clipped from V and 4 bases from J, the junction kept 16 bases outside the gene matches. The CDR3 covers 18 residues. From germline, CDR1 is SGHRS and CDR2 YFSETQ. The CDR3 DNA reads TGCGCCAGCAGCTTCCCACCGGGGGGAGCGGGAGTGAGAGAGACCCAGTACTTC. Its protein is CASSFPPGGAGVRETQYF.

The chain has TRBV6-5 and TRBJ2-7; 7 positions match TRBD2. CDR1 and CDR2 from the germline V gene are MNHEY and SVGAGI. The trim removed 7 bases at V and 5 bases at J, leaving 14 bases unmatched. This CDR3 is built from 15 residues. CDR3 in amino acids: CASKLGLAVRNEQYF. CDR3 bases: TGTGCCAGCAAGTTAGGTCTAGCGGTTCGCAACGAGCAGTACTTC.

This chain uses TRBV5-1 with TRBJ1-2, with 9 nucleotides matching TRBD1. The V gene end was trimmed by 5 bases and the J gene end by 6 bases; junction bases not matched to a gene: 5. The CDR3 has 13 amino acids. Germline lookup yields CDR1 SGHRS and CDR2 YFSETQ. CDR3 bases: TGCGCCAGCAGGGGGACAGGGAATGATGGCTACACCTTC. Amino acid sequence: CASRGTGNDGYTF.

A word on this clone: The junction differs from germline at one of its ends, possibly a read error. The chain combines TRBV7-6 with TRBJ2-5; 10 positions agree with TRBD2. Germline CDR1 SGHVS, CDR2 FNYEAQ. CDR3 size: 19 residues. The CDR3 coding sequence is TGTGCCAGCAGCTTAGGAGGGGCTAGCGGGGGAGTCATCCAAGGGACCCAGTACTTC. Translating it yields CASSLGGASGGVIQGTQYF.

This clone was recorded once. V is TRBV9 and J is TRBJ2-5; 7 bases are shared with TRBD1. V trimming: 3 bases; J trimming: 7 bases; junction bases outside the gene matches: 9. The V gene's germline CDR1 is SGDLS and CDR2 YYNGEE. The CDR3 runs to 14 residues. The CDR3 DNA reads TGTGCCAGCAGCGGCCGGGGACAGAAGGGGACCCAGTACTTC. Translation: CASSGRGQKGTQYF.

CDR3 in DNA: TGTGCCAGCAGTCCCACCCGTTTTGGGGCCTACGAGCAGTACTTC. It is translated as CASSPTRFGAYEQYF. This sequence joins TRBV27 and TRBJ2-7; D ambiguous. Trimming stripped 5 bases from V and 2 bases from J, with 16 bases between. The germline CDR1 and CDR2 sequences are MNHEY and SMNVEV (reference sequence). The CDR3 spans 15 residues.

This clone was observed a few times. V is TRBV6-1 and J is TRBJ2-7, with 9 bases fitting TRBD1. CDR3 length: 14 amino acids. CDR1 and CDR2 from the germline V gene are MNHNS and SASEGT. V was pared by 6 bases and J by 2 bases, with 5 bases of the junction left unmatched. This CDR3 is CASRNRGQTYEQYF. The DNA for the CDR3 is TGTGCCAGCAGGAACAGGGGGCAGACCTACGAGCAGTACTTC.

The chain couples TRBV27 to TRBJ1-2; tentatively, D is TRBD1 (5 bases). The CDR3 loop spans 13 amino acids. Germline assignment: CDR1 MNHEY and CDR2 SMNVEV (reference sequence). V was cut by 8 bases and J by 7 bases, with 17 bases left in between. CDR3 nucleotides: TGTGCCAGCGGGGGGGAACCCAGTGGTGGCTACACCTTC. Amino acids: CASGGEPSGGYTF.

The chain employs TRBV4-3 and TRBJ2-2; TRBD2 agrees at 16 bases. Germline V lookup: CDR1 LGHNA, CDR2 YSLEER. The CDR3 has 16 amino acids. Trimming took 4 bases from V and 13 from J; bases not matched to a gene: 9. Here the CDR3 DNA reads TGCGCCAGCAGCCCGGGACTAGCGGGAGGGCCTTTCTTGCTGTTTTTT. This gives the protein CASSPGLAGGPFLLFF.

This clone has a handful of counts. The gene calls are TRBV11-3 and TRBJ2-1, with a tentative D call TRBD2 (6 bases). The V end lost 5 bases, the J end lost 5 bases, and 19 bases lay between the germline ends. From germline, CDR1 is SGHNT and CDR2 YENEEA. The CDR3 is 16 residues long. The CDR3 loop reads CASSLVLERGNNEQFF. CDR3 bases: TGTGCCAGCAGCCTAGTACTAGAACGGGGGAACAATGAGCAGTTCTTC.

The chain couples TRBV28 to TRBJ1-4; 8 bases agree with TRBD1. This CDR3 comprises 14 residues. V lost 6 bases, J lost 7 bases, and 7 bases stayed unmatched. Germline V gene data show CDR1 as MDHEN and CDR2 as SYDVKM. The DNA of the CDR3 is TGTGCCAGCAGCTCTGGACAGGGCAGTGAAAAACTGTTTTTT. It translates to CASSSGQGSEKLFF.

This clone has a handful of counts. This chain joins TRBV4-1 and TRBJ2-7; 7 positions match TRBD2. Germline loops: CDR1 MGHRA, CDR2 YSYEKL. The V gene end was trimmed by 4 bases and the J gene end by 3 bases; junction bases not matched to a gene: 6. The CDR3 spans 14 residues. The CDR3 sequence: CASSPTSLSYEQYF. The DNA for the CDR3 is TGCGCCAGCAGCCCGACTAGCCTTAGCTACGAGCAGTACTTC.

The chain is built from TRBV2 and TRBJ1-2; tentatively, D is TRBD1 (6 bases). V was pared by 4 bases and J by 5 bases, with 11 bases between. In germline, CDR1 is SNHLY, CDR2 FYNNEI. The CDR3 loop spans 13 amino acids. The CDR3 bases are TGTGCCAGCAGTGTTAACAGGGTTTATGGCTACACCTTC. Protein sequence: CASSVNRVYGYTF.

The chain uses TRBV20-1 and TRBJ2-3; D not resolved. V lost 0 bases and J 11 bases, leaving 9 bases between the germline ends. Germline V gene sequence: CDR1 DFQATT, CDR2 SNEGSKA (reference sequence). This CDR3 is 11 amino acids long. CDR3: CSARDLTMQYF. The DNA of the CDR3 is TGCAGTGCTAGAGATCTGACGATGCAGTATTTT.

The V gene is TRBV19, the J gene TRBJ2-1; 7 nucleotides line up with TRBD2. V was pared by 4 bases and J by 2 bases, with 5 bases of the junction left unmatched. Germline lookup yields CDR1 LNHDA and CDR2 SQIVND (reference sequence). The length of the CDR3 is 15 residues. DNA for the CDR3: TGTGCCAGTAGTAGATCCAGCGGGACCTACAATGAGCAGTTCTTC. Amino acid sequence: CASSRSSGTYNEQFF.

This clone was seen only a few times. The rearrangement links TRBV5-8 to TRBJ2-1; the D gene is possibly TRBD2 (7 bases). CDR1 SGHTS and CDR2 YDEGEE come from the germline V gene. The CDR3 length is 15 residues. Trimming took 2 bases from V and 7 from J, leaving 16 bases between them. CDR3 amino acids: CASSFGRGLSNEQFF. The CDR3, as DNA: TGTGCCAGCAGCTTCGGGCGGGGGCTCTCAAATGAGCAGTTCTTC. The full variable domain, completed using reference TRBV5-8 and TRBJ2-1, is EAGVTQSPTHLIKTRGQQATLRCSPISGHTSVYWYQQALGLGLQFLLWYDEGEERNRGNFPPRFSGRQFPNYSSELNVNALELEDSALYLCASSFGRGLSNEQFFGPGTRLTVL.